This T cell receptor beta chain was captured by sequencing in a study of blood T cell repertoires in COVID-19. Overall study: Collection of acute and convalescent COVID-19 samples took place in the United States, Italy and Spain. Nucleic acid was either cDNA or gDNA, and it came from T cells, B-cell-depleted T cells, or PBMCs.

Original analysis: Amplification with reference gene primers provided the estimates of nucleated cell counts. Assay used: immunoSEQ multiplex PCR; TCRdb lists only in-frame clones, some missing. The DNA gave D and trimming, while V, J and clone size come from that table. The profile shows about 170,000 clones, about 85% of them singletons. CDR3 length: 14 amino acids. CDR1 and CDR2 (germline): LGHDT, YNNKEL (reference sequence). The V and J ends lost 3 bases and 6 bases respectively, with 11 bases between them. The sequence was collected from a man in his sixties who had recovered from COVID-19. V gene TRBV3-1 (or the pseudogene TRBV3-2) combines with J gene TRBJ2-2; possible D gene TRBD2, 6 bases. Input material: peripheral blood. Written as DNA, the CDR3 is TGTGCCAGCAGCCAGAAGGGACTTGCCGGGGAGCTGTTTTTT. It is translated as CASSQKGLAGELFF.